This T cell receptor beta chain emerged from a study of regulatory T cells in long-lasting Graves disease. Library construction for TCR beta used iRepertoire HTBI primers and Arm-PCR of CDR3 regions. TCRdb independently ran MiXCR on the multiplex PCR reads; one entry per CDR3 protein. The data contain a few hundred thousand distinct CDR3 sequences, approximately 13% of them singletons. This clonotype was detected ten times or more. This CDR3 spans 14 amino acids. CDR1 and CDR2 from the germline V gene are SNHLY and FYNNEI. J gave up 7 bases and V 5 bases, and 8 bases lay outside the gene matches. Time point: newly diagnosed GD, antithyroid drugs for less than 3 months. Making the TCR library involved RNA that had been extracted from PBMCs. The sample was also reused in another study, on T cells in Graves' hyperthyroidism and ophthalmopathy.

The V call is TRBV2, the J call TRBJ1-2; 9 bases are shared with TRBD1. The clonotype comes from a man in his thirties or forties with Graves disease. The sample in question was peripheral blood mononuclear cells (PBMCs), obtained at new diagnosis, from a patient treated with antithyroid drugs. CDR3 sequence (DNA): TGTGCCAGCAGTCCCGGGACAGGGTTGCTTGGCTACACCTTC. Encoded protein: CASSPGTGLLGYTF.